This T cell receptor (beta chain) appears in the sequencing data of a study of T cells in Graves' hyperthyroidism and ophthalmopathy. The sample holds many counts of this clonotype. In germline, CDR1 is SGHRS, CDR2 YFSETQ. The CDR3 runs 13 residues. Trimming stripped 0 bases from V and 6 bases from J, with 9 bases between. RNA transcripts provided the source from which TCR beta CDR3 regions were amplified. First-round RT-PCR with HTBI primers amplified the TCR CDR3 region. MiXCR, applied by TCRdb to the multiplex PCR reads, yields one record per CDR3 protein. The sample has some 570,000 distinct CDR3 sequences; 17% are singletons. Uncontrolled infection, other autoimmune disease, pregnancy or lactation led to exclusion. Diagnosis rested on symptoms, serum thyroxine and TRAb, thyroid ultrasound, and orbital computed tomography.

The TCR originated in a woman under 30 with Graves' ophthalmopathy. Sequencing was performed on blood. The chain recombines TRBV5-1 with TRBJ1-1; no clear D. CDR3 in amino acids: CASSLGQAPEAFF. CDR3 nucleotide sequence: TGCGCCAGCAGCTTGGGGCAGGCCCCTGAAGCTTTCTTT.